The next 31 T cell receptor beta chains were all read from a single sample in a study of HIV-infected patients and healthy controls. MiXCR was run by TCRdb on the 5' RACE reads, yielding one entry per CDR3 protein. The table records under 20,000 distinct CDR3 sequences, about a sixth of them present only once. The source material was CD8+ T cells from blood. These TCRs come from a human donor in good health.

This clonotype was observed at least ten times. The chain carries TRBV6-5 and TRBJ2-3; the match to TRBD2 covers 8 bases. The germline V gene encodes CDR1 MNHEY and CDR2 SVGAGI. V dropped 2 bases and J dropped 4; count of bases not matched to a gene: 5. The CDR3 consists of 15 residues. The CDR3 nucleotides read TGTGCCAGCAGTTACGGGCTAGCGGGCCCAGATACGCAGTATTTT. It is translated as CASSYGLAGPDTQYF.

This clonotype has ten or more counts. The chain links TRBV7-9 to TRBJ2-1; the match to TRBD1 covers 7 bases. Unmatched junction bases numbered 1, after V lost 1 base and J lost 4 bases. Germline V gene sequence: CDR1 SEHNR, CDR2 FQNEAQ (reference sequence). The CDR3 contains 14 residues. The CDR3 is CASSLGGQYNEQFF. CDR3 nucleotides: TGTGCCAGCAGCTTAGGGGGACAGTACAATGAGCAGTTCTTC.

The V and J genes are TRBV4-1 and TRBJ2-5; D gene ambiguous. Germline V gene lookup returns CDR1 MGHRA and CDR2 YSYEKL. The CDR3 is 15 amino acids. The ends were cut back, 1 base at V and 1 base at J, with 10 bases in the middle. Written as DNA, the CDR3 is TGCGCCAGCAGCCAAGCGCCGGGCCTCCAAGAGACCCAGTACTTC. Residues: CASSQAPGLQETQYF.

This chain connects TRBV4-3 to TRBJ1-1; unclear D gene. V lost 1 base, J lost 0 bases, and 3 bases lay in between. Germline values: CDR1 LGHNA, CDR2 YSLEER. The CDR3 length is 13 residues. The CDR3, as DNA: TGCGCCAGCAGCCAAGCCGTGAACACTGAAGCTTTCTTT. It is translated as CASSQAVNTEAFF.

This clonotype was detected many times. V is TRBV6-1 and J is TRBJ2-3, with D possibly matching TRBD2 (6 bases). This CDR3 spans 15 amino acids. Trimming stripped 1 base from V and 4 bases from J, with 12 bases between. The germline CDR1 and CDR2 sequences are MNHNS and SASEGT. As DNA, the CDR3 is TGTGCCAGCAGTGAAGTGGGAGGACGGGCAGATACGCAGTATTTT. This codes for CASSEVGGRADTQYF.

This chain joins TRBV28 and TRBJ2-3, with 14 bases matching TRBD2. V lost 7 bases and J lost 5; bases outside the gene matches: 11. The germline V gene encodes CDR1 MDHEN and CDR2 SYDVKM. The CDR3 runs to 17 residues. The CDR3 is CASTAPGLAGEIDTQYF. The CDR3 DNA is TGTGCCAGCACGGCCCCGGGACTAGCGGGGGAAATAGATACGCAGTATTTT.

In DNA, the CDR3 is TGCGCCAGCAGCCAATTGGCGGACTCCTACAATGAGCAGTTCTTC. As protein: CASSQLADSYNEQFF. The chain joins TRBV4-1 to TRBJ2-1; D not resolved. The CDR3 loop spans 15 amino acids. Trimming took off 2 bases at V and 0 bases at J, with 8 bases between the two ends. The germline gives CDR1 MGHRA, CDR2 YSYEKL.

The rearrangement joins TRBV11-2 to TRBJ2-7; TRBD1 is a possible D gene (6 bases). The CDR3 has 14 residues. Trimming stripped 3 bases from V and 3 bases from J, with 12 bases between. Germline V gene data show CDR1 as SGHAT and CDR2 as FQNNGV. The CDR3 sequence is CASSLGDTHYEQYF. CDR3 DNA: TGTGCCAGCAGCTTGGGGGACACCCACTACGAGCAGTACTTC.

This clonotype was seen a handful of times. The J gene is TRBJ1-6, the V gene TRBV4-3, with D perhaps TRBD1 (5 bases). Germline assignment: CDR1 LGHNA and CDR2 YSLEER. The CDR3 has 14 amino acids. The V and J ends lost 3 bases and 7 bases respectively, with 10 bases between them. The CDR3 DNA sequence: TGCGCCAGCAGCCAGGGGCTGGGAAATTCACCCCTCCACTTT. Translating gives CASSQGLGNSPLHF.

This clonotype was seen repeatedly, ten times or more. CDR3 coding DNA: TGTGCCAGCAGCACAGACCTCAGGGTTAGGCAGGAGACCCAGTACTTC. Amino acid sequence: CASSTDLRVRQETQYF. The rearrangement links TRBV11-2 to TRBJ2-5; weak D call: TRBD1 (5 bases). The CDR3 spans 16 residues. V gave up 5 bases and J gave up 5 bases, with 21 bases separating them. In germline, CDR1 is SGHAT, CDR2 FQNNGV.

Ten or more counts support this clonotype. The chain uses TRBV3-1 and TRBJ2-3; the match to TRBD2 covers 10 bases. The ends lost 4 bases at V and 0 bases at J; junction bases unmatched: 1. The length of the CDR3 is 15 residues. Germline CDR1 reads LGHDT; CDR2 reads YNNKEL (reference sequence). This chain's CDR3 is CASSPSGGSTDTQYF. The CDR3 DNA reads as TGTGCCAGCAGCCCTAGCGGGGGTAGCACAGATACGCAGTATTTT.

This clonotype has only a few counts. CDR3 loop: CASNRTPRHSGNTIYF. CDR3 in DNA: TGTGCCAGCAACAGGACCCCTAGGCACTCTGGAAACACCATATATTTT. The chain joins TRBV7-9 to TRBJ1-3; D perhaps matches TRBD1 (5 bases). V was trimmed by 7 bases and J by 0 bases, leaving 16 bases between them. This CDR3 region has 16 residues. CDR1 and CDR2 from the germline V gene are SEHNR and FQNEAQ (reference sequence).

This clonotype has a count of ten or more. This chain joins TRBV7-3 and TRBJ2-1; D is uncertain. CDR1 is SGHTA, CDR2 FQGTGA, per germline. V lost 1 base and J lost 10, with 17 bases in between. The CDR3 extends over 15 amino acids. The DNA for the CDR3 is TGTGCCAGCAGCTTAAATTTAGGATCCGAGGTAGAGCAGTTCTTC. Translating it yields CASSLNLGSEVEQFF.

The chain has TRBV12-3 or TRBV12-4 and TRBJ2-5, with 10 nucleotides matching TRBD1. V lost 10 bases to trimming and J lost 3 bases; unmatched junction nucleotides: 11. CDR3 length: 15 residues. CDR3 protein: CATARSDRGKETQYF. CDR3 in DNA: TGTGCCACCGCTCGGTCGGACAGGGGGAAAGAGACCCAGTACTTC.

The V gene is TRBV5-1, the J gene TRBJ2-1, with D unclear. The CDR3 is made up of 14 amino acids. Trimming pared 0 bases from V and 3 bases from J, leaving 7 bases between. The V gene's germline CDR1 is SGHRS and CDR2 YFSETQ. This CDR3 reads CASSLEEHYNEQFF. As DNA, the CDR3 is TGCGCCAGCAGCTTGGAGGAGCACTACAATGAGCAGTTCTTC.

This clonotype was counted only a few times. The J gene is TRBJ2-1, the V gene TRBV7-8; D may match TRBD1 or TRBD2 (5 bases each). The CDR3 has 14 amino acids. Trimming took off 5 bases at V and 8 bases at J, with 16 bases between the two ends. Germline lookup yields CDR1 SGHVS and CDR2 FQNEAQ. The CDR3 nucleotides are TGTGCCAGCAGCAGGCAGGGAGATTTGGATGAGCAGTTCTTC. As protein: CASSRQGDLDEQFF.

The sample holds many counts of this clonotype. The J gene is TRBJ1-2, the V gene TRBV20-1, with 9 positions matching TRBD1. The V and J ends lost 1 base and 3 bases, in that order; junction bases with no gene match: 0. Germline assignment: CDR1 DFQATT and CDR2 SNEGSKA (reference sequence). The CDR3 totals 13 residues. The DNA for the CDR3 is TGCAGTGCTAGAGGACAGGGGGACTATGGCTACACCTTC. This gives the protein CSARGQGDYGYTF.

This clonotype was found once. The gene calls are TRBV28 and TRBJ2-5; perhaps TRBD1 as D (6 bases). Germline assignment: CDR1 MDHEN and CDR2 SYDVKM. Trimming took 7 bases from V and 0 from J, leaving 12 bases between them. The CDR3 covers 14 residues. CDR3 nucleotide sequence: TGTGCCAGCACAGGACAGACCAACCAAGAGACCCAGTACTTC. Translating gives CASTGQTNQETQYF. The entire variable domain, with the rest obtained from reference TRBV28 and TRBJ2-5, is as follows: DVKVTQSSRYLVKRTGEKVFLECVQDMDHENMFWYRQDPGLGLRLIYFSYDVKMKEKGDIPEGYSVSREKKERFSLILESASTNQTSMYLCASTGQTNQETQYFGPGTRLLVL.

This rearrangement joins TRBV29-1 to TRBJ2-3, with 10 nucleotides matching TRBD2. Germline V CDR1 and CDR2: SQVTM, ANQGSEA. There are 15 residues in the CDR3. After removal of 3 bases from V and 0 bases from J, the junction contained 3 bases not matched to a gene. This chain's CDR3 is CSVELAGDSTDTQYF. The CDR3 DNA is TGCAGCGTTGAGCTAGCGGGGGATAGCACAGATACGCAGTATTTT.

This clonotype was seen repeatedly, ten times or more. The chain links TRBV7-8 to TRBJ2-3; 8 bases are a match to TRBD2. This CDR3 is built from 16 residues. The V and J ends lost 5 bases and 6 bases, in that order; junction bases with no gene match: 13. Germline V gene lookup returns CDR1 SGHVS and CDR2 FQNEAQ. CDR3 DNA sequence: TGTGCCAGCAGCCGACGGACGGGGGGGCGGGAGGATACGCAGTATTTT. This encodes CASSRRTGGREDTQYF.

This clonotype appeared a single time. The chain joins TRBV12-3 or TRBV12-4 to TRBJ2-4; TRBD2 matches at 8 bases. The CDR3 sequence is 15 residues long. The V and J ends lost 3 bases and 4 bases, in that order; junction bases with no gene match: 5. The CDR3 DNA reads TGTGCCAGCAGTTTGAGTCTAGCGGGTAAAAACATTCAGTACTTC. It is translated as CASSLSLAGKNIQYF.

This clonotype came up a few times. V and J are TRBV12-3 or TRBV12-4 and TRBJ2-3; weak D call: TRBD2 (5 bases). The CDR3 has 16 residues. Trimming shortened V by 2 bases and J by 0 bases, and 12 bases separated the two germline ends. CDR3 region: CASSLLGRASTDTQYF. Written as DNA, the CDR3 is TGTGCCAGCAGTTTACTTGGGAGAGCTAGCACAGATACGCAGTATTTT.

This clonotype was counted between two and nine times. The rearrangement links TRBV6-2 or TRBV6-3 to TRBJ1-1; D possibly corresponds to TRBD1 (5 bases). From germline, CDR1 is MNHEY and CDR2 SVGEGT. V was clipped by 6 bases and J by 7 bases, with 15 bases between them. The CDR3 totals 13 residues. CDR3 nucleotide sequence: TGTGCCAGCAGCCGCCAGGGAAGAAATGAAGCTTTCTTT. It encodes CASSRQGRNEAFF.

This clonotype was counted between two and nine times. The CDR3 DNA reads TGTGCCAGCAGCTTAGAGCAGGGTTGGGGGGCGAACACCGGGGAGCTGTTTTTT. Its protein product is CASSLEQGWGANTGELFF. The chain links TRBV11-1 to TRBJ2-2; D possibly corresponds to TRBD2 (6 bases). From germline, CDR1 is SGHAT and CDR2 FQDESV (reference sequence). V lost 1 base and J 0 bases, leaving 15 bases between the germline ends. This CDR3 comprises 18 residues.

This clonotype appeared many times. This chain links TRBV13 with TRBJ2-1, with D hard to call. The CDR3 loop spans 11 amino acids. Trimming cost V 0 bases and J 8 bases, with 2 bases left between them. Germline CDR1 is PRHDT and CDR2 is FYEKMQ (reference sequence). DNA for the CDR3: TGTGCCAGCAGCTTAGGCGATGAGCAGTTCTTC. This gives the protein CASSLGDEQFF.

The CDR3: CASSRLAGGGEQYF. The CDR3 region has the DNA TGTGCCAGCAGTCGACTAGCGGGAGGGGGCGAGCAGTACTTC. V is TRBV27 and J is TRBJ2-7, with 14 bases that match TRBD2. Germline CDR1 is MNHEY and CDR2 is SMNVEV (reference sequence). The CDR3 has 14 residues. The V segment lost 5 bases and the J segment 6 bases; nucleotides outside the gene matches: 3.

By share, this clonotype ranks as medium-sized. J is TRBJ2-5 and V is TRBV12-3 or TRBV12-4, with D maybe TRBD2 (6 bases). Trimming pared 5 bases from V and 5 bases from J, leaving 12 bases between. The CDR3 has 13 residues. The CDR3 here is CASSKPEGETQYF. The CDR3 DNA reads TGTGCCAGCAGTAAACCGGAGGGGGAGACCCAGTACTTC.

This clonotype has at least ten counts. The chain joins TRBV24-1 to TRBJ2-3; D not certain. The germline V gene has CDR1 KGHDR and CDR2 SFDVKD. The length of the CDR3 is 11 residues. V shed 7 bases and J shed 4 bases, with 5 bases lying between them. The CDR3 protein is CATRDADTQYF. As DNA, the CDR3 is TGTGCCACCAGGGATGCAGATACGCAGTATTTT.

V usage is TRBV13 and J usage is TRBJ2-2; D is possibly TRBD1 (6 bases). This CDR3 comprises 13 residues. The germline V gene has CDR1 PRHDT and CDR2 FYEKMQ (reference sequence). V lost 5 bases and J 6 bases, leaving 10 bases between the germline ends. The CDR3 DNA sequence: TGTGCCAGCAGCGCGCGGACAGCCGGGGAGCTGTTTTTT. The encoded protein is CASSARTAGELFF.

The table lists this clonotype with a few counts. The chain has TRBV12-3 or TRBV12-4 and TRBJ1-3; 7 bases line up with TRBD1. This CDR3 comprises 13 residues. CDR3 protein: CTTRQGFGNTIYF. DNA of the CDR3: TGTACCACCCGACAGGGATTTGGAAACACCATATATTTT.

This rearrangement joins TRBV5-6 to TRBJ2-2, with 9 positions matching TRBD2. The CDR3 is made up of 16 amino acids. V gave up 3 bases and J gave up 1 base; unmatched junction bases: 4. Germline values: CDR1 SGHDT, CDR2 YYEEEE. This CDR3 is CASSWATSGNTGELFF. In DNA form, the CDR3 reads TGTGCCAGCAGCTGGGCGACTAGCGGGAACACCGGGGAGCTGTTTTTT.